This note documents a single TCR beta chain sequence. The source of the sample is a study of blood T cell repertoires in COVID-19. Study summary: Sources were T cells, B-cell-depleted T cells, or PBMCs; the material itself was cDNA or gDNA.

Original methodology: Counts of nucleated cells, estimated from reference gene primer amplification, were obtained. Sequenced by immunoSEQ multiplex PCR; TCRdb stores in-frame clones only, minus some. The V and J calls and the clone size are those of that table, but D and trimming were determined from the DNA. The sample holds approximately 80,000 clones, over 75% seen once. The ends lost 4 bases at V and 6 bases at J; junction bases unmatched: 5. CDR3 length: 14 amino acids. CDR1 is MGHRA, CDR2 YSYEKL, per germline. The sequencing input was peripheral blood. V usage is TRBV4-1 and J usage is TRBJ2-3, with 9 bases lining up with TRBD1. The origin of this receptor is a human donor in a cohort sampled during active COVID-19. The CDR3 loop is CASSPLTGGDTQYF. The CDR3 DNA sequence: TGCGCCAGCAGCCCCCTGACAGGGGGGGATACGCAGTATTTT.